The clone carrying this T cell receptor (beta chain) was detected only a few times. Its antigen remains unknown. MiXCR was run by TCRdb on the 5' RACE reads, yielding one entry per CDR3 protein. The sample lists fewer than 450,000 distinct CDR3 sequences, roughly a quarter seen once, with 8.8% in the top ten. The V end lost 7 bases, the J end lost 8 bases, and 8 bases lay between the germline ends. The CDR3 consists of 11 residues. The data were obtained in a study of T-cell memory formation after mild COVID-19. Study-level information: The two donors had largely donor-specific TCR clusters. Study results and caveats: Mainly CM and EM harbored the contracting CD4+ clones; mainly EMRA harbored the CD8+ ones.

Sequencing was carried out using PBMCs or a T cell subset sorted from them (not recorded which). The chain combines TRBV12-3 or TRBV12-4 with TRBJ2-2; D gene unclear. This sequence was found in an adult woman who had mild COVID-19 (a few samples of this study predate the infection). Cell type and time point are not known. In DNA, the CDR3 is TGTGCCAGCACCCTGGGAGGGGAGCTGTTTTTT. Protein: CASTLGGELFF.